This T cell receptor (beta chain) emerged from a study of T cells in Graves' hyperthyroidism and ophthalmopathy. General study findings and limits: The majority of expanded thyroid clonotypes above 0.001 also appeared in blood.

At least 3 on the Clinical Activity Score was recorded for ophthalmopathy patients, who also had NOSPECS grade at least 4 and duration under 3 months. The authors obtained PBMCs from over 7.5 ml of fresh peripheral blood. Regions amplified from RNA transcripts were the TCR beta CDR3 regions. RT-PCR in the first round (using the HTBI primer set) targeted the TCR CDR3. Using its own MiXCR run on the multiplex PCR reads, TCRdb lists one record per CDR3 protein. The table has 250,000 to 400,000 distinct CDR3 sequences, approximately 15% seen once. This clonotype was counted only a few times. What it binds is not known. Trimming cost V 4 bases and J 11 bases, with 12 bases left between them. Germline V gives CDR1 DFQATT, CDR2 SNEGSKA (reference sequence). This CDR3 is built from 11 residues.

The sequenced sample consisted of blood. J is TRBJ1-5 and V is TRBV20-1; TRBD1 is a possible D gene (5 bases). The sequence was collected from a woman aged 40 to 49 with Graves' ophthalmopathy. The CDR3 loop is CSATRGRAQHF. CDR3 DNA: TGCAGTGCTACCCGGGGCCGGGCCCAGCATTTT.